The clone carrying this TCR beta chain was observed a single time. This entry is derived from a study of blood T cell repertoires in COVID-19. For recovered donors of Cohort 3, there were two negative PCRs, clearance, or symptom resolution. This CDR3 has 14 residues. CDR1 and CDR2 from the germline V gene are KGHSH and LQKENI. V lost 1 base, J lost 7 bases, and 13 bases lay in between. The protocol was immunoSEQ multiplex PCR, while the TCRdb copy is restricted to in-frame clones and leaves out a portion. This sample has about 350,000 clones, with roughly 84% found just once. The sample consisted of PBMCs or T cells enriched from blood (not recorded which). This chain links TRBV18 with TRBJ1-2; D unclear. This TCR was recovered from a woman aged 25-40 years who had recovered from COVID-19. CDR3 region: CASSPLGLLPGYTF. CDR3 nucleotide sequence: TGTGCCAGCTCACCACTTGGCCTCCTCCCTGGCTACACCTTC.